This TCR beta chain was identified during a study of T cell responses to AZD1222 COVID-19 vaccine. Study as a whole: Second-dose timings of about 4 or about 12 weeks were pooled. Findings and limits, study-wide: Most donors were white British, females outnumbered males, and clonal diversity was possibly underestimated. Seropositive at baseline were only a handful of AZD1222 recipients.

The table came from immunoSEQ multiplex PCR; TCRdb's copy has only in-frame clones and leaves some out. The sample comprises tens of thousands of clones, roughly 88% of which are singletons, and approximately 10% rests with the top ten. Comments on this clone: Its matching antigen is unknown.

The trim removed 7 bases at V and 5 bases at J, leaving 9 bases unmatched. The CDR3 extends over 15 amino acids. Germline values: CDR1 WNHNN, CDR2 SYGVQD (reference sequence). Material: peripheral blood, obtained on day 0 of AZD1222 vaccination. The gene calls are TRBV10-1 and TRBJ2-5; 11 positions match TRBD2. The clonotype was recovered from an adult in good health. DNA of the CDR3: TGCGCCAGCACCCCCGGGACTAGCGGTTCGGAGACCCAGTACTTC. Protein product: CASTPGTSGSETQYF.